These 24 T cell receptor beta chains originate from one sample sequenced in a study of cytomegalovirus exposure and HLA in healthy donors. The table came from immunoSEQ multiplex PCR; TCRdb's copy has only in-frame clones and leaves some out. The sample has fewer than 200,000 clones; less than 85% are singletons. Sequencing input: PBMCs. The receptors were gathered from a man aged 18 to 30 in good health and CMV-seropositive.

The chain recombines TRBV4-1 with TRBJ1-4; no reliable D call. CDR1 is MGHRA and CDR2 is YSYEKL in the germline V gene. V was trimmed by 1 base and J by 5 bases, leaving 8 bases between them. The CDR3 is 14 residues long. The CDR3 sequence: CASSQGTENEKLFF. The CDR3 bases are TGCGCCAGCAGCCAAGGAACGGAGAATGAAAAACTGTTTTTT.

This chain joins TRBV5-1 and TRBJ2-7, with D possibly TRBD1 on 6 matching bases. The germline V and J ends were trimmed by 1 base and 4 bases, with 12 bases remaining between them. The CDR3 has 14 amino acids. Germline CDR1 reads SGHRS; CDR2 reads YFSETQ. The CDR3: CASSLLGAGYEQYF. The CDR3 coding sequence is TGCGCCAGCAGCTTGCTGGGGGCAGGATACGAGCAGTACTTC.

This clone was seen once. The V gene is TRBV12-5, the J gene TRBJ2-1; the D gene is possibly TRBD1 (6 bases). V lost 6 bases and J lost 9, with 12 bases in between. CDR1 is LGHNT, CDR2 FRNRAP, per germline. CDR3 length: 12 residues. The CDR3 DNA reads as TGTGCTAGTGGCCGATGGACAGTTGAGCAGTTCTTC. Translated: CASGRWTVEQFF.

This chain connects TRBV11-3 to TRBJ2-5, with D perhaps matching TRBD2 (6 bases). The CDR3 length is 15 residues. Trimming left V 5 bases short and J 4 bases short, with 17 bases between. From germline, CDR1 is SGHNT and CDR2 YENEEA. Here the CDR3 DNA reads TGTGCCAGCAGCCCGGGGACTTATCTTGGAGAGACCCAGTACTTC. This codes for CASSPGTYLGETQYF. The full variable domain, with the rest looked up from reference TRBV11-3 and TRBJ2-5, is EAGVVQSPRYKIIEKKQPVAFWCNPISGHNTLYWYLQNLGQGPELLIRYENEEAVDDSQLPKDRFSAERLKGVDSTLKIQPAELGDSAVYLCASSPGTYLGETQYFGPGTRLLVL.

This chain links TRBV5-4 with TRBJ2-7; 9 bases are a match to TRBD1. The CDR3 consists of 15 residues. The J segment lost 5 bases and the V segment lost 4 bases, leaving 10 bases of the junction unmatched. Looked up from germline, CDR1 is SGHNT and CDR2 is YYREEE (reference sequence). The CDR3 protein is CASSPGDRDRHEQYF. Written as DNA, the CDR3 is TGTGCCAGCAGCCCCGGGGACAGGGACCGCCACGAGCAGTACTTC.

The CDR3 DNA reads TGTGCCAGCAGCTTGTATGGGACAGGAGGAGAGACCCAGTACTTC. Protein sequence: CASSLYGTGGETQYF. The V call is TRBV5-5, the J call TRBJ2-5; 8 bases agree with TRBD1. The CDR3 loop spans 15 amino acids. V shed 1 base, J shed 4 bases, and the junction held 6 bases outside the gene matches. The germline gives CDR1 SGHKS, CDR2 YYEKEE (reference sequence).

The gene calls are TRBV30 and TRBJ1-2, with 8 bases lining up with TRBD1. V was clipped by 0 bases and J by 8 bases; unmatched bases: 8. The CDR3 spans 14 residues. Germline CDR1 is GTSNPN and CDR2 is SVGIG (reference sequence). DNA of the CDR3: TGTGCCTGGAGTGTACAGGGGGGGAGTCGGGGCTACACCTTC. Translated: CAWSVQGGSRGYTF.

The J gene is TRBJ1-2, the V gene TRBV29-1; TRBD1 aligns across 7 bases. CDR1 is SQVTM, CDR2 ANQGSEA, per germline. The trim removed 5 bases at V and 2 bases at J, leaving 2 bases unmatched. The CDR3 sequence is 12 residues long. In DNA form, the CDR3 reads TGCAGCGTTAAGGGACAGAACTATGGCTACACCTTC. Amino acid sequence: CSVKGQNYGYTF.

This clone has only one observation. This sequence joins TRBV2 and TRBJ2-1; TRBD1 agrees at 7 bases. Germline V lookup: CDR1 SNHLY, CDR2 FYNNEI. This CDR3 comprises 15 residues. Unmatched junction bases numbered 12, after V lost 6 bases and J lost 7 bases. CDR3 protein: CASRSWTGRINEQFF. CDR3 DNA: TGTGCCAGCAGATCTTGGACAGGCCGTATTAATGAGCAGTTCTTC.

The V call is TRBV15, the J call TRBJ2-1; the match to TRBD2 covers 8 bases. Germline V gene lookup returns CDR1 LNHNV and CDR2 YYDKDF (reference sequence). The junction had 15 bases not matched to a gene; V was cut back by 8 bases and J by 9 bases. The CDR3 totals 15 residues. DNA of the CDR3: TGTGCCACCGGCGAGTTCGGCGGGGGGACAATTGAGCAGTTCTTC. Translating gives CATGEFGGGTIEQFF.

The chain carries TRBV5-5 and TRBJ2-3, with D perhaps matching TRBD1 (5 bases). This CDR3 region has 11 residues. CDR1 and CDR2 from the germline V gene are SGHKS and YYEKEE (reference sequence). The ends were cut back, 3 bases at V and 6 bases at J, with 5 bases in the middle. CDR3 nucleotides: TGTGCCAGCAGCTGGGGCGATACGCAGTATTTT. This codes for CASSWGDTQYF.

The V and J genes are TRBV5-1 and TRBJ1-1; possible D gene TRBD1, 6 bases. Trimming stripped 0 bases from V and 4 bases from J, with 13 bases between. The CDR3 totals 15 residues. CDR1 is SGHRS and CDR2 is YFSETQ in the germline V gene. CDR3 nucleotides: TGCGCCAGCAGCTTGGGAGGAGGGGGGGGCACTGAAGCTTTCTTT. This encodes CASSLGGGGGTEAFF.

A remark on this clone: Distinct nucleotide sequences in the sample also encode this CDR3. The chain is built from TRBV30 and TRBJ1-2; 8 bases fit TRBD1. V lost 0 bases and J lost 6; bases outside the gene matches: 6. CDR3 length: 14 amino acids. Germline CDR1 reads GTSNPN; CDR2 reads SVGIG (reference sequence). CDR3: CAWSVGAGGDGYTF. The CDR3 bases are TGTGCCTGGAGTGTAGGCGCAGGGGGCGATGGCTACACCTTC.

The rearrangement joins TRBV28 to TRBJ1-6, with D unclear. Germline V gives CDR1 MDHEN, CDR2 SYDVKM. Trimming stripped 6 bases from V and 0 bases from J, with 18 bases between. The CDR3 covers 18 residues. The CDR3 DNA reads TGTGCCAGCAGCCCTCCCCGGACGGGGAGCTCCTATAATTCACCCCTCCACTTT. This encodes CASSPPRTGSSYNSPLHF.

Details on this clone: Additional DNA sequences in this sample encode the identical CDR3. Here the CDR3 DNA reads TGTGCCAGCAGTTTTCGAGGGGGCAATGAGCAGTTCTTC. Its translation is CASSFRGGNEQFF. The chain carries TRBV27 and TRBJ2-1, with D maybe TRBD1 (6 bases). V lost 3 bases to trimming and J lost 6 bases, with 9 bases between them. Germline CDR1 reads MNHEY; CDR2 reads SMNVEV (reference sequence). This CDR3 has 13 amino acids.

The chain is built from TRBV2 and TRBJ1-4; tentative D call: TRBD1 (5 bases). Germline CDR1 reads SNHLY; CDR2 reads FYNNEI. CDR3 length: 13 amino acids. V lost 7 bases to trimming and J lost 8 bases, with 14 bases between them. CDR3 protein: CASKGRDLEKLFF. In DNA form, the CDR3 reads TGTGCCAGCAAGGGCAGGGATTTAGAAAAACTGTTTTTT.

The chain employs TRBV6-5 and TRBJ2-1; a possible D gene is TRBD1 (5 bases). V gave up 6 bases and J gave up 4 bases, with 10 bases separating them. This CDR3 is built from 13 residues. Germline loops: CDR1 MNHEY, CDR2 SVGAGI. In DNA form, the CDR3 reads TGTGCCAGCAGGAAGGACACATACAATGAGCAGTTCTTC. This gives the protein CASRKDTYNEQFF.

The genes are TRBV15 and TRBJ2-7; a weak D match, TRBD1 (6 bases). This CDR3 comprises 15 residues. Germline CDR1 reads LNHNV; CDR2 reads YYDKDF (reference sequence). V lost 0 bases, J lost 0 bases, and 9 bases lay in between. The CDR3 loop reads CATSRERTVSYEQYF. Written as DNA, the CDR3 is TGTGCCACCAGCAGAGAGAGGACAGTCTCCTACGAGCAGTACTTC.

The rearrangement joins TRBV7-2 to TRBJ1-2; 8 positions match TRBD1. This CDR3 region has 13 residues. CDR1 and CDR2 from the germline V gene are SGHTA and FQGNSA. The junction had 7 bases not matched to a gene; V was cut back by 5 bases and J by 8 bases. CDR3 sequence reads: CASSSRTGQGYTF. The CDR3, as DNA: TGTGCCAGCAGCAGCCGGACAGGGCAGGGCTACACCTTC.

The chain combines TRBV4-1 with TRBJ1-2; possibly TRBD1 for D (6 bases). Looked up from germline, CDR1 is MGHRA and CDR2 is YSYEKL. The V end was cut by 0 bases, the J end by 7 bases, with 6 bases between. The length of the CDR3 is 12 residues. The CDR3 here is CASSQEQGGYTF. The CDR3 nucleotides read TGCGCCAGCAGCCAAGAACAGGGTGGCTACACCTTC.

CDR3 sequence reads: CASSPLTPGTGAYGYTF. In DNA, the CDR3 is TGTGCCAGCAGTCCCCTTACCCCCGGGACAGGGGCCTATGGCTACACCTTC. The chain recombines TRBV27 with TRBJ1-2; 10 bases align to TRBD1. Per the germline V gene, CDR1 is MNHEY and CDR2 is SMNVEV (reference sequence). J was trimmed by 4 bases and V by 5 bases; bases with no gene match: 13. This CDR3 has 17 residues.

V is TRBV18 and J is TRBJ2-7, with D possibly matching TRBD2 (6 bases). V gave up 3 bases and J gave up 5 bases, with 14 bases separating them. CDR3 size: 14 residues. Germline lookup yields CDR1 KGHSH and CDR2 LQKENI. CDR3 DNA sequence: TGTGCCAGCTCACCCATAGCGCGGGGCAACGAGCAGTACTTC. This gives the protein CASSPIARGNEQYF.

The chain has TRBV9 and TRBJ1-2, with TRBD1 matching over 8 bases. Germline-derived CDR1 and CDR2 are SGDLS and YYNGEE. V was pared by 3 bases and J by 8 bases, with 12 bases of the junction left unmatched. CDR3 length: 15 residues. In DNA form, the CDR3 reads TGTGCCAGCAGCGCCTTCCTTACAGGGGGTGGCGGCTACACCTTC. This sequence encodes CASSAFLTGGGGYTF.

The V and J genes are TRBV7-8 and TRBJ2-2, with D tentatively TRBD1 (5 bases). The CDR3 runs 16 residues. The germline V gene has CDR1 SGHVS and CDR2 FQNEAQ. Between the trimmed V and J ends, which lost 0 bases and 4 bases, there was a span of 12 bases. CDR3 nucleotides: TGTGCCAGCAGCTTAGCGGGCAGGGTAGGCACCGGGGAGCTGTTTTTT. Translated: CASSLAGRVGTGELFF.